The clone carrying this TCR beta chain was seen repeatedly, ten times or more. Germline lookup yields CDR1 MNHEY and CDR2 SMNVEV (reference sequence). The CDR3 loop spans 17 amino acids. J gave up 1 base and V 2 bases, and 9 bases lay outside the gene matches. This entry comes from a study of T cells in Graves' hyperthyroidism and ophthalmopathy. Template material for amplifying TCR beta CDR3 regions consisted of RNA transcripts. RT-PCR in the first round (using the HTBI primer set) targeted the TCR CDR3. TCRdb reprocessed the multiplex PCR reads via MiXCR and lists one record per CDR3 protein. The sample holds about half a million distinct CDR3 sequences; less than 25% are singletons and the top ten take more than 25%.

Sample: blood. This clonotype was sampled from a man younger than 35 with Graves' hyperthyroidism. The rearrangement uses TRBV27 and TRBJ2-5, with 8 nucleotides matching TRBD1. The CDR3 loop is CASSLTTGQGSQETQYF. The CDR3 coding sequence is TGTGCCAGCAGTTTAACCACCGGACAGGGTTCCCAAGAGACCCAGTACTTC.